The sequence of this TCR beta chain was determined in a study of shared clonotypes between healthy human individuals. Study-level results: Generation of non-shared clonotypes was less probable than generation of clonotypes shared by all four donors.

The table lists this clone with a few counts. Its antigen remains unidentified. The sample holds other DNA sequences that translate to the same CDR3. V lost 0 bases and J 4 bases, leaving 4 bases between the germline ends. The CDR3 extends over 12 amino acids. In germline, CDR1 is SGHDT, CDR2 YYEEEE. Generated by immunoSEQ multiplex PCR, the TCRdb table keeps only in-frame clones and is missing some. The sample has 950,000 to 1,300,000 clones; roughly 75% are singletons. The chain couples TRBV5-6 to TRBJ1-2; D ambiguous. The sequence was obtained from a man between 18 and 29 years old in good health. The sequenced sample was memory CD4+ T cells sorted from blood. Noted subset: CD45RA-negative fraction. CDR3 in amino acids: CASSLDSYGYTF. The CDR3 DNA reads TGTGCCAGCAGCTTGGATAGCTATGGCTACACCTTC.